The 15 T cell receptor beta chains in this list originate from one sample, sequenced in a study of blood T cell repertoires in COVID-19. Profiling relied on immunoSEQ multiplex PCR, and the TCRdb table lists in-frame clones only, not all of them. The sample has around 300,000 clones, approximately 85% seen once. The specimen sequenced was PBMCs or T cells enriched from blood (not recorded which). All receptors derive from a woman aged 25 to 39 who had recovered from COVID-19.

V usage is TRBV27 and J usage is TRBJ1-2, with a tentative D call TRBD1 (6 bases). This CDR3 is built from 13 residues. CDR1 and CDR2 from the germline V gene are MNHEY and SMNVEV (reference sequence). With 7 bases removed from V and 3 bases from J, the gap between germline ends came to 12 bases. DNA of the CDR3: TGTGCCAGCATTGGACAGAGAGACTATGGCTACACCTTC. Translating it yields CASIGQRDYGYTF.

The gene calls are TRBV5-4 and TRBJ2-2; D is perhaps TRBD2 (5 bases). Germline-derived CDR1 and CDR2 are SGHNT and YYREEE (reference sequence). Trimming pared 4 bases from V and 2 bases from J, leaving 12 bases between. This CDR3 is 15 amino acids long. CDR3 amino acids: CASSRELLNTGELFF. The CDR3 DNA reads TGTGCCAGCAGCAGGGAGTTACTTAACACCGGGGAGCTGTTTTTT.

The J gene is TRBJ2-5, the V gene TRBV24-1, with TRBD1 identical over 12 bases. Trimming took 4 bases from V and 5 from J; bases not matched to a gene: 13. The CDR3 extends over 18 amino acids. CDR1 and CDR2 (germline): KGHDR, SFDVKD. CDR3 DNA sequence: TGTGCCACCAGTGACCGAAGAATTGGGACAGGGGGCATGGAGACCCAGTACTTC. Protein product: CATSDRRIGTGGMETQYF.

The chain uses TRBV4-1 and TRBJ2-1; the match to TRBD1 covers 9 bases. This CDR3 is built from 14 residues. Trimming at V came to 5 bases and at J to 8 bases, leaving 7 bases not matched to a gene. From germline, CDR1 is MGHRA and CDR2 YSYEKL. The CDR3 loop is CASSRRDRVDEQFF. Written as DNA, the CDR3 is TGCGCCAGCAGCAGAAGGGACAGGGTAGATGAGCAGTTCTTC.

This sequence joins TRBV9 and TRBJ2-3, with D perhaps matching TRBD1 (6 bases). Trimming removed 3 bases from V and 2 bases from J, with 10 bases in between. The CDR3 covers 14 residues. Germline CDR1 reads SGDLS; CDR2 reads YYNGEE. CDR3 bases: TGTGCCAGCAGCGCGGGACACCTCACAGATACGCAGTATTTT. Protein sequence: CASSAGHLTDTQYF.

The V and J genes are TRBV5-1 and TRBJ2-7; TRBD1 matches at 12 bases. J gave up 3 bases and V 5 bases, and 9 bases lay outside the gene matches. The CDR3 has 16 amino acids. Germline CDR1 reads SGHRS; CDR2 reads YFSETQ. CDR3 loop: CASRTGTGGGFYEQYF. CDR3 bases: TGCGCCAGCAGAACAGGGACAGGGGGCGGATTCTACGAGCAGTACTTC.

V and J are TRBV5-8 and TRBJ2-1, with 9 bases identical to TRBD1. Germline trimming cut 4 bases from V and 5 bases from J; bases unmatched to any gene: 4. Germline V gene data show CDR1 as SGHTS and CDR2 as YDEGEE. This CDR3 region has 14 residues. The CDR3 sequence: CASSAQGAHNEQFF. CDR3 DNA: TGTGCCAGCAGCGCACAGGGGGCGCACAATGAGCAGTTCTTC.

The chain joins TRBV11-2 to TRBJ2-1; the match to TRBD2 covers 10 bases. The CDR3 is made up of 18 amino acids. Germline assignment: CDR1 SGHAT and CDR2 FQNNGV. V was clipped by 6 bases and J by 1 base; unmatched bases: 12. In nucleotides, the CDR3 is TGTGCCAGCAGACGTATTAGCGGGAGGTACGCTTCCTACAATGAGCAGTTCTTC. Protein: CASRRISGRYASYNEQFF.

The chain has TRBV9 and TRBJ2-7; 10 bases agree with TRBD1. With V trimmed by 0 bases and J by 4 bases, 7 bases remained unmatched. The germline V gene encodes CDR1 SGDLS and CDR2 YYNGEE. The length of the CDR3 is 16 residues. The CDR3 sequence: CASSVGGTGDAYEQYF. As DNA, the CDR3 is TGTGCCAGCAGCGTAGGTGGGACAGGGGATGCGTACGAGCAGTACTTC.

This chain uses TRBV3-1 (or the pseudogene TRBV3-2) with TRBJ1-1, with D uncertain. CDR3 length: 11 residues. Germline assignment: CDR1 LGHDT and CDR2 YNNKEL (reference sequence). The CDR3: CGRGDYTEAFF. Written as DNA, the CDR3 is TGTGGGAGAGGAGATTACACTGAAGCTTTCTTT.

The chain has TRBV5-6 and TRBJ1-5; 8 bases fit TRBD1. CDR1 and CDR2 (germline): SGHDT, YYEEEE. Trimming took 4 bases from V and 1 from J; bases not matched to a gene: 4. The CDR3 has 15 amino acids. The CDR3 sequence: CASSRTGRSNQPQHF. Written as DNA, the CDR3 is TGTGCCAGCAGCCGGACAGGGCGAAGCAATCAGCCCCAGCATTTT.

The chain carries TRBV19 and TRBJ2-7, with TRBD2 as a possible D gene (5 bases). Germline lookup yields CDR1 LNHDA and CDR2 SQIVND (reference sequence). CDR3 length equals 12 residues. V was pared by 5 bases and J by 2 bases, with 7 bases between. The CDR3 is CASSLGTYEQYF. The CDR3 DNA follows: TGTGCCAGTAGTCTCGGGACCTACGAGCAGTACTTC.

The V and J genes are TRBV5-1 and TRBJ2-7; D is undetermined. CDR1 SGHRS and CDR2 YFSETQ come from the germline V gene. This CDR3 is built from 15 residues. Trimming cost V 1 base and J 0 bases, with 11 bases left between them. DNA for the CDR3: TGCGCCAGCAGCTTGCACAGTGAGAGCTCCTACGAGCAGTACTTC. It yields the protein CASSLHSESSYEQYF.

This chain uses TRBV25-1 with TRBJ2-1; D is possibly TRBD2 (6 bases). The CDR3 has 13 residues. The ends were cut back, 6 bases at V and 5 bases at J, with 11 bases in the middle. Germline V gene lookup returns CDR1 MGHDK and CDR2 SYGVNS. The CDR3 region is CASRRRDNNEQFF. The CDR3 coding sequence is TGTGCCAGCAGACGGCGGGATAACAATGAGCAGTTCTTC.

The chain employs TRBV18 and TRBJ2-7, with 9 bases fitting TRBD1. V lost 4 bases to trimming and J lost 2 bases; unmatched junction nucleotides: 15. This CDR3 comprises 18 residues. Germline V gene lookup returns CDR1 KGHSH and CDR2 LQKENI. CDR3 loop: CASSLTPPGQGIPYEQYF. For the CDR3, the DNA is TGTGCCAGCTCACTCACGCCCCCGGGACAGGGTATCCCCTACGAGCAGTACTTC.